This T cell receptor beta chain is from a study of identical twins. All of the donors were Caucasians in good health. A single record per CDR3 protein comes from TCRdb applying MiXCR to the 5' RACE reads. Of around 550,000 distinct CDR3 sequences in the sample, roughly 15% were seen once. V was clipped by 3 bases and J by 1 base, with 13 bases between them. The CDR3 spans 15 residues. Germline V gene data show CDR1 as DFQATT and CDR2 as SNEGSKA (reference sequence). Whole-study results and caveats: Modeled out-of-frame TCR alpha sharing in monozygotic twins fell below observed levels.

The table lists this clonotype with a few counts. Its antigen is unknown. Another study also made use of these data, one on yellow fever vaccine responses in identical twins.

The chain combines TRBV20-1 with TRBJ2-1, with a tentative D call TRBD2 (5 bases). The specimen was CD4+ T cells sorted from blood. The clonotype originates from a woman under 30 in good health. This CDR3 reads CSASPGGWSYNEQFF. CDR3 in DNA: TGCAGTGCTAGTCCAGGCGGGTGGTCCTACAATGAGCAGTTCTTC.